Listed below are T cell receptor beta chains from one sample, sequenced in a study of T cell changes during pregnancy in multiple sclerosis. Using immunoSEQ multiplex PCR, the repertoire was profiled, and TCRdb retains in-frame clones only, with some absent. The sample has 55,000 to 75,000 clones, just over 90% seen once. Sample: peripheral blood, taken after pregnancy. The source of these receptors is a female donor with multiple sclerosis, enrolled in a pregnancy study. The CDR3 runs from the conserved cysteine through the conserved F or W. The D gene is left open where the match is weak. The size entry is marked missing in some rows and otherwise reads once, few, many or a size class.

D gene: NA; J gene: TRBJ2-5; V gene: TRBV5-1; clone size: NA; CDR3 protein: CASSLFQETQYF; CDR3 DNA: TGCGCCAGCAGCCTGTTCCAAGAGACCCAGTACTTC
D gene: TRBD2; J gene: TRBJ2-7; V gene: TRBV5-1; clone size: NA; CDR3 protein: CASSLALAGVAYEQYF; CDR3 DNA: TGCGCCAGCAGCTTGGCCCTAGCGGGAGTAGCCTACGAGCAGTACTTC
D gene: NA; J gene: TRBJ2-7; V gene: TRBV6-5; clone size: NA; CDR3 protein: CASSFERGYEQYF; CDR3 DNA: TGTGCCAGCAGTTTTGAAAGGGGTTACGAGCAGTACTTC
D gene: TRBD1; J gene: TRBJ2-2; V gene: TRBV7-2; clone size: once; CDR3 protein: CASSLVAGTGSQGGELFF; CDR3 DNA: TGTGCCAGCAGCTTAGTAGCCGGGACAGGGTCTCAGGGCGGGGAGCTGTTTTTT
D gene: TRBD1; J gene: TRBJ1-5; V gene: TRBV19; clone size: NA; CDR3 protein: CASSREGQGRQPQHF; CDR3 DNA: TGTGCCAGTAGTAGGGAAGGACAGGGGAGACAGCCCCAGCATTTT
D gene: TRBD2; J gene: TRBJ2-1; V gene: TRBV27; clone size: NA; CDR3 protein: CASRLAGGDNEQFF; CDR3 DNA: TGTGCCAGCAGGCTAGCGGGAGGGGACAATGAGCAGTTCTTC
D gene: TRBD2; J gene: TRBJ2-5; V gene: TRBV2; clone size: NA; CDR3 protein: CASSLAPGLAGNQETQYF; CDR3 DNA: TGTGCCAGCAGTCTTGCCCCGGGACTAGCGGGGAACCAAGAGACCCAGTACTTC
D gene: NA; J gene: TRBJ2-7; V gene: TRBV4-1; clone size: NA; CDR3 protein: CASSQESNLYEQYF; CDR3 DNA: TGCGCCAGCAGCCAAGAGTCTAATCTCTACGAGCAGTACTTC
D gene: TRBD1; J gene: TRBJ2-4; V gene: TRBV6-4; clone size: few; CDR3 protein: CASSEGQGANIQYF; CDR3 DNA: TGTGCCAGCAGTGAGGGACAGGGGGCAAACATTCAGTACTTC
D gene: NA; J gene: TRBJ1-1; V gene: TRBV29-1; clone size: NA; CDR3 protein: CSVGGHPNTEAFF; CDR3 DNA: TGCAGCGTTGGCGGGCACCCGAACACTGAAGCTTTCTTT
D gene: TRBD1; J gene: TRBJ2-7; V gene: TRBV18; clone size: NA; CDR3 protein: CASSPLGQGYFYEQYF; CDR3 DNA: TGTGCCAGCTCACCGCTTGGACAGGGGTATTTCTACGAGCAGTACTTC
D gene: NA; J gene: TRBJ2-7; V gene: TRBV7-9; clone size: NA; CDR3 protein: CASSPTYEQYF; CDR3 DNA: TGTGCCAGCAGCCCTACCTACGAGCAGTACTTC
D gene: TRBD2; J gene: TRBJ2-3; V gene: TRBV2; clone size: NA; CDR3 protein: CASSGWEGDTQYF; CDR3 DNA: TGTGCCAGCAGTGGGTGGGAGGGCGATACGCAGTATTTT
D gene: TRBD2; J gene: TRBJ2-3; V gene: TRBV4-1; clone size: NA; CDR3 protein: CASSHGRRLAETTDTQYF; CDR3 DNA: TGCGCCAGCAGCCACGGAAGGAGGCTAGCGGAGACCACAGATACGCAGTATTTT
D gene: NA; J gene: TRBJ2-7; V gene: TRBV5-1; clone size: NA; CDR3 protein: CASSLVLAPSYEQYF; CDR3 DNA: TGCGCCAGCAGCTTGGTATTGGCTCCCTCCTACGAGCAGTACTTC
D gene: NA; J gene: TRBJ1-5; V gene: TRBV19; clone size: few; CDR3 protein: CASSIREYNQPQHF; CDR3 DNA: TGTGCCAGTAGTATTCGGGAGTACAATCAGCCCCAGCATTTT
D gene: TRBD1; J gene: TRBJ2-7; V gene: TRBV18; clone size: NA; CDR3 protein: CASSPDRGDYEQYF; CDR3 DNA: TGTGCCAGCTCACCCGACAGGGGGGATTACGAGCAGTACTTC
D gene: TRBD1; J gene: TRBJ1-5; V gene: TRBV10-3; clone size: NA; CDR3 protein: CAISNRGSGNQPQHF; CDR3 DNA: TGTGCCATCAGTAACAGGGGAAGCGGCAATCAGCCCCAGCATTTT
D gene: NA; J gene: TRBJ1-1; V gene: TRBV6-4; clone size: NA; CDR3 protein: CASSEGLGGNTEAFF; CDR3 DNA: TGTGCCAGCAGTGAAGGGTTGGGGGGGAACACTGAAGCTTTCTTT
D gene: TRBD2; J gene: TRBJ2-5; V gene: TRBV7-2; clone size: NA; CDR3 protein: CASSLRPGLAGEATQYF; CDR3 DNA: TGTGCCAGCAGCTTGCGACCGGGACTAGCGGGAGAGGCGACCCAGTACTTC
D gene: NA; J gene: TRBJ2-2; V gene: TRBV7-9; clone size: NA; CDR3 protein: CASSSGLSGGELFF; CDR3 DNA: TGTGCCAGCAGCTCGGGACTTTCAGGCGGGGAGCTGTTTTTT
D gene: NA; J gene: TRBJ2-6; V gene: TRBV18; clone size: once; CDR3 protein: CASSPPSSGANVLTF; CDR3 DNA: TGTGCCAGCTCACCACCGAGCTCTGGGGCCAACGTCCTGACTTTC
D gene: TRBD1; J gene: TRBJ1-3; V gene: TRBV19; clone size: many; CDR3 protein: CASGRDSGGNTIYF; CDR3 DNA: TGTGCCAGTGGCCGGGACAGTGGTGGAAACACCATATATTTT
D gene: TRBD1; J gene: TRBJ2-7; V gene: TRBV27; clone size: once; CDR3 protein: CASGPDRVSDEQYF; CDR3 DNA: TGTGCCAGCGGGCCAGACAGGGTCTCGGACGAGCAGTACTTC
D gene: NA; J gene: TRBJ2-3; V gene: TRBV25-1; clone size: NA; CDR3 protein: CASSESGTRSTDTQYF; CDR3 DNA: TGTGCCAGCAGTGAAAGTGGAACTAGGTCCACAGATACGCAGTATTTT
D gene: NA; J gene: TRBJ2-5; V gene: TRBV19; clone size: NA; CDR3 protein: CASRQAGETQYF; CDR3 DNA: TGTGCCAGTCGACAAGCTGGAGAGACCCAGTACTTC
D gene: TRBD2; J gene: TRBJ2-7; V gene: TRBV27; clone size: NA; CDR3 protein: CASLRLGAGGYEQYF; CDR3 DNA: TGTGCCAGCCTACGCTTGGGAGCGGGAGGCTACGAGCAGTACTTC
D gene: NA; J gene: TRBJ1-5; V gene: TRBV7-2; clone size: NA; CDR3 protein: CASSFGGSRNQPQHF; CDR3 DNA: TGTGCCAGCAGCTTCGGGGGGAGCCGGAATCAGCCCCAGCATTTT
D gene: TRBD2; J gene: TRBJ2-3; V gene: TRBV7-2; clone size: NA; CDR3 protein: CASSPGLAGGQVHTDTQYF; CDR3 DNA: TGTGCCAGCAGCCCGGGACTAGCGGGAGGGCAAGTTCACACAGATACGCAGTATTTT
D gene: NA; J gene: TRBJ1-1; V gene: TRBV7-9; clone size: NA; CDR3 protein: CASSLEMDSTEAFF; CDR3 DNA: TGTGCCAGCAGCTTAGAGATGGACTCCACTGAAGCTTTCTTT
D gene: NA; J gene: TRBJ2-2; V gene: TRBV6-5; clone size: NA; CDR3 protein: CASSYREDGELFF; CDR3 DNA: TGTGCCAGCAGTTATCGGGAAGACGGGGAGCTGTTTTTT
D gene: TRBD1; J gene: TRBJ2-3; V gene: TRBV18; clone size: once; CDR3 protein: CASSGQGSRTDTQYF; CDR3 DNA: TGTGCCAGCTCAGGACAGGGAAGTCGTACAGATACGCAGTATTTT
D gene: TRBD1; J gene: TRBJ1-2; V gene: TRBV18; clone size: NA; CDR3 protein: CASSSFAGQGDGYTF; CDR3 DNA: TGTGCCAGCTCTTCCTTCGCGGGACAGGGAGATGGCTACACCTTC
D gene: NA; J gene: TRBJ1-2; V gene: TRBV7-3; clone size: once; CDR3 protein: CASSLSGRVGGYTF; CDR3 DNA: TGTGCCAGCAGCTTAAGTGGCAGGGTAGGAGGCTACACCTTC
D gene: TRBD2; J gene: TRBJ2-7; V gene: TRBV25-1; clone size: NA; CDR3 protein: CASSDSGPIYEQYF; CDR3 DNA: TGTGCCAGCAGTGATAGCGGGCCCATCTACGAGCAGTACTTC
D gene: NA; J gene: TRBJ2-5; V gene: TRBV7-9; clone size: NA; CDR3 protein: CASSLAGLQETQYF; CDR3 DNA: TGTGCCAGCAGCTTAGCGGGACTCCAAGAGACCCAGTACTTC
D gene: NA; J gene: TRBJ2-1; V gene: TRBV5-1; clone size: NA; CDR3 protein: CASSLLEVYNEQFF; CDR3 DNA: TGCGCCAGCAGCTTGCTAGAGGTTTACAATGAGCAGTTCTTC
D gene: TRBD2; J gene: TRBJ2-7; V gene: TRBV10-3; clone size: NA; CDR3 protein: CAISLSSGSSEQYF; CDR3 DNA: TGTGCCATCAGTCTTTCGAGCGGGAGTTCCGAGCAGTACTTC
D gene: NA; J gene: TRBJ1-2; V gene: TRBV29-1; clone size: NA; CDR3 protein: CSVISGAPSTNYGYTF; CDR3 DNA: TGCAGCGTCATCTCAGGTGCTCCCTCTACTAACTATGGCTACACCTTC
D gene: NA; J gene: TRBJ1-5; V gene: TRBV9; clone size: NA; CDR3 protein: CASSGPDRNQPQHF; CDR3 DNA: TGTGCCAGCAGCGGCCCGGACAGAAATCAGCCCCAGCATTTT
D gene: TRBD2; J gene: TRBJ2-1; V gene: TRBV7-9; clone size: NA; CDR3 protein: CASSLVGTSGRNEQFF; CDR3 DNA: TGTGCCAGCAGCTTAGTTGGGACTAGCGGGAGAAATGAGCAGTTCTTC
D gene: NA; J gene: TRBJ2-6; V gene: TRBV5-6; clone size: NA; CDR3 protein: CASSFLRGSVANVLTF; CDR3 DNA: TGTGCCAGCAGCTTCCTTAGGGGGAGTGTGGCCAACGTCCTGACTTTC